This TCR beta chain stems from a study of blood T cell repertoires in COVID-19. Study as a whole: Samples of COVID-19 (acute and convalescent) were obtained from the United States, Italy and Spain. T cells, B-cell-depleted T cells, or PBMCs supplied cDNA or gDNA.

Using immunoSEQ multiplex PCR, the repertoire was profiled, and TCRdb retains in-frame clones only, with some absent. The sample shows about 260,000 clones, over 80% of them seen only once. This CDR3 spans 13 amino acids. V lost 6 bases to trimming and J lost 4 bases, with 13 bases between them. Germline CDR1 and CDR2: LNHDA and SQIVND (reference sequence). J is TRBJ2-7 and V is TRBV19, with a tentative D call TRBD1 (6 bases). The sequence was collected from a woman in her twenties or thirties with acute COVID-19. The sample comprised PBMCs or T cells enriched from blood (not recorded which). The CDR3 DNA reads TGTGCCAGTAGCCTTACAGGGTTTTACGAGCAGTACTTC. As protein: CASSLTGFYEQYF.